One and the same sample provided the 18 T cell receptor beta chains below, sequenced in a study of shared clonotypes between healthy human individuals. The repertoire was sequenced with immunoSEQ multiplex PCR; TCRdb's copy has only in-frame clones and lacks some. The profile shows some 2.1 million clones, roughly 94% of them singletons. Sequencing was done on a sample of naive CD4+ T cells sorted from blood. Subset in this sample: CD45RA+ positively selected. The receptors originated from a man aged 18 to 35 in good health.

Comments on this clone: Other DNA variants within this sample encode the same CDR3. CDR3: CASGLAGTDTQYF. The CDR3 nucleotides are TGTGCCAGTGGACTAGCGGGAACAGATACGCAGTATTTT. The V call is TRBV19, the J call TRBJ2-3, with 12 bases matching TRBD2. The germline CDR1 and CDR2 sequences are LNHDA and SQIVND (reference sequence). The CDR3 has 13 amino acids. J lost 3 bases, V lost 8 bases, and 0 bases had no gene match.

This clone was picked up one time. In DNA, the CDR3 is TGTGCCAGCAGTCGAAATGGCATCGGGGGCGATGGCTACACCTTC. It specifies CASSRNGIGGDGYTF. The J gene is TRBJ1-2, the V gene TRBV6-6; TRBD1 is a possible D gene (6 bases). Trimming took off 5 bases at V and 6 bases at J, with 19 bases between the two ends. CDR1 and CDR2 from the germline V gene are MNHNY and SVGAGI (reference sequence). The CDR3 has 15 residues.

This clone was seen a handful of times. Other DNA sequences in this sample translate to the same CDR3. The genes are TRBV18 and TRBJ1-5; D is ambiguous. The V and J ends lost 3 bases and 0 bases respectively, with 3 bases between them. CDR3 length: 13 residues. CDR1 and CDR2 (germline): KGHSH, LQKENI. CDR3 protein: CASSPYSNQPQHF. For the CDR3, the DNA is TGTGCCAGCTCACCTTATAGCAATCAGCCCCAGCATTTT. The full variable domain, completed using reference TRBV18 and TRBJ1-5, is NAGVMQNPRHLVRRRGQEARLRCSPMKGHSHVYWYRQLPEEGLKFMVYLQKENIIDESGMPKERFSAEFPKEGPSILRIQQVVRGDSAAYFCASSPYSNQPQHFGDGTRLSIL.

The chain carries TRBV4-1 and TRBJ2-7, with D possibly matching TRBD1 (6 bases). Germline V gene sequence: CDR1 MGHRA, CDR2 YSYEKL. CDR3 length: 16 amino acids. Trimming removed 1 base at V and 3 bases at J, with 16 bases between. CDR3 nucleotides: TGCGCCAGCAGCCAAGCCGGGACAAAAGCCATCTACGAGCAGTACTTC. This codes for CASSQAGTKAIYEQYF.

The chain employs TRBV19 and TRBJ1-1; D is unclear. CDR1 is LNHDA and CDR2 is SQIVND in the germline V gene (reference sequence). The V end was cut by 3 bases, the J end by 5 bases, with 13 bases between. The CDR3 sequence is 14 residues long. The CDR3, as DNA: TGTGCCAGTAGTATGGATCTTCGGGGAACTGAAGCTTTCTTT. It encodes CASSMDLRGTEAFF. The full variable domain, its missing parts supplied by reference TRBV19 and TRBJ1-1, is DGGITQSPKYLFRKEGQNVTLSCEQNLNHDAMYWYRQDPGQGLRLIYYSQIVNDFQKGDIAEGYSVSREKKESFPLTVTSAQKNPTAFYLCASSMDLRGTEAFFGQGTRLTVV.

V gene TRBV5-1 combines with J gene TRBJ2-5; D uncertain. Trimming shortened V by 1 base and J by 1 base, and 5 bases separated the two germline ends. The germline V gene has CDR1 SGHRS and CDR2 YFSETQ. CDR3 size: 13 residues. DNA for the CDR3: TGCGCCAGCAGCTTGAATATCCAAGAGACCCAGTACTTC. Its translation is CASSLNIQETQYF.

The chain links TRBV18 to TRBJ1-1, with D uncertain. The V end lost 6 bases, the J end lost 6 bases, and 14 bases lay between the germline ends. There are 13 residues in the CDR3. Germline CDR1 reads KGHSH; CDR2 reads LQKENI. The CDR3 loop reads CASSRTLSAEAFF. CDR3 coding DNA: TGTGCCAGCTCTCGTACCCTTTCCGCTGAAGCTTTCTTT.

The V call is TRBV5-1, the J call TRBJ2-1, with TRBD2 as a possible D gene (5 bases). The CDR3 has 15 residues. Germline values: CDR1 SGHRS, CDR2 YFSETQ. V was pared by 0 bases and J by 4 bases, with 11 bases between. The CDR3 nucleotides are TGCGCCAGCAGCTTGGGGGCTAGCACTTACAATGAGCAGTTCTTC. The encoded protein is CASSLGASTYNEQFF.

The chain uses TRBV5-1 and TRBJ2-7; D possibly corresponds to TRBD2 (5 bases). Germline V gene data show CDR1 as SGHRS and CDR2 as YFSETQ. Trimming pared 4 bases from V and 1 base from J, leaving 12 bases between. This CDR3 contains 14 residues. For the CDR3, the DNA is TGCGCCAGCAGCAGAGTACTAGGATCCTACGAGCAGTACTTC. This gives the protein CASSRVLGSYEQYF. Complete variable domain (other parts from reference TRBV5-1 and TRBJ2-7): KAGVTQTPRYLIKTRGQQVTLSCSPISGHRSVSWYQQTPGQGLQFLFEYFSETQRNKGNFPGRFSGRQFSNSRSEMNVSTLELGDSALYLCASSRVLGSYEQYFGPGTRLTVT.

This clone appeared once. The chain combines TRBV9 with TRBJ2-1, with D maybe TRBD1 (6 bases). The CDR3 sequence is 15 residues long. Trimming cost V 1 base and J 4 bases, with 12 bases left between them. CDR1 is SGDLS, CDR2 YYNGEE, per germline. The CDR3 DNA reads TGTGCCAGCAGCGTACTGGACAGCGTGTACAATGAGCAGTTCTTC. This codes for CASSVLDSVYNEQFF.

In this sample, this clone turned up once. The CDR3 loop reads CAGGGLSYEQYF. CDR3 coding DNA: TGTGCAGGCGGGGGGCTCTCCTACGAGCAGTACTTC. The genes are TRBV30 and TRBJ2-7, with 8 bases identical to TRBD2. The CDR3 is made up of 12 amino acids. The germline CDR1 and CDR2 sequences are GTSNPN and SVGIG (reference sequence).

This rearrangement joins TRBV14 to TRBJ2-5, with TRBD2 matching 15 bases. Germline V gene sequence: CDR1 SGHDN, CDR2 FVKESK. There are 17 residues in the CDR3. V was clipped by 3 bases and J by 4 bases; unmatched bases: 6. CDR3: CASSQGLAGGIRETQYF. DNA of the CDR3: TGTGCCAGCAGCCAGGGACTAGCGGGAGGAATTCGAGAGACCCAGTACTTC.

The V call is TRBV4-1, the J call TRBJ2-7, with D unclear. There are 15 residues in the CDR3. V was trimmed by 1 base and J by 3 bases, leaving 13 bases between them. Germline V gene data show CDR1 as MGHRA and CDR2 as YSYEKL. CDR3 loop: CASSQGSPGLYEQYF. CDR3 nucleotides: TGCGCCAGCAGCCAAGGGTCACCCGGCCTCTACGAGCAGTACTTC.

The V call is TRBV5-1, the J call TRBJ1-2; 8 bases align to TRBD1. Germline CDR1 reads SGHRS; CDR2 reads YFSETQ. After removal of 0 bases from V and 6 bases from J, the junction contained 7 bases not matched to a gene. This CDR3 is built from 15 residues. CDR3 protein: CASSLAGQGAHGYTF. DNA of the CDR3: TGCGCCAGCAGCTTGGCCGGGCAGGGGGCCCATGGCTACACCTTC.

J is TRBJ2-5 and V is TRBV6-5; D not resolved. The V end lost 4 bases, the J end lost 5 bases, and 8 bases lay between the germline ends. CDR1 is MNHEY, CDR2 SVGAGI, per germline. The CDR3 is made up of 12 amino acids. This chain's CDR3 is CASSSRWETQYF. CDR3 DNA: TGTGCCAGCAGTTCCAGGTGGGAGACCCAGTACTTC.

Details on this clone: Other DNA variants within this sample encode the same CDR3. The gene calls are TRBV5-6 and TRBJ2-7; possibly TRBD2 for D (6 bases). V was cut by 0 bases and J by 2 bases, with 9 bases left in between. The germline V gene has CDR1 SGHDT and CDR2 YYEEEE. There are 14 residues in the CDR3. CDR3 nucleotide sequence: TGTGCCAGCAGCTTGGCCGGCGGGACCTACGAGCAGTACTTC. This encodes CASSLAGGTYEQYF.

This sequence joins TRBV15 and TRBJ1-1, with D uncertain. Trimming stripped 6 bases from V and 1 base from J, with 15 bases between. The CDR3 is 15 amino acids. Germline lookup yields CDR1 LNHNV and CDR2 YYDKDF (reference sequence). CDR3 residues: CATSRANLGNTEAFF. As DNA, the CDR3 is TGTGCCACCAGTCGGGCGAACTTAGGGAACACTGAAGCTTTCTTT.

For this clone: The same CDR3 also results from other DNA sequences found in this sample. The chain couples TRBV7-2 to TRBJ1-5, with D possibly TRBD1 on 5 matching bases. Germline lookup yields CDR1 SGHTA and CDR2 FQGNSA. CDR3 length: 14 residues. Trimming removed 2 bases at V and 2 bases at J, with 7 bases between. This CDR3 reads CASSLQGGNQPQHF. The CDR3 region has the DNA TGTGCCAGCAGCTTACAGGGAGGCAATCAGCCCCAGCATTTT.